What follows describes a single T cell receptor beta chain. Using immunoSEQ multiplex PCR, the repertoire was profiled, and TCRdb retains in-frame clones only, with some absent. Among about 140,000 clones listed, around 90% were seen once. The CDR3 has 13 residues. Trimming shortened V by 1 base and J by 4 bases, and 10 bases separated the two germline ends. Germline assignment: CDR1 GTSNPN and CDR2 SVGIG (reference sequence). The data stem from a study of control samples from healthy donors and cancer patients. The specimen sequenced was blood. The chain is built from TRBV30 and TRBJ1-2, with D maybe TRBD1 (5 bases). The receptor was derived from a young man in good health. The CDR3 DNA reads as TGTGCCTGGAGTGAACAGGTTAGCTATGGCTACACCTTC. Protein sequence: CAWSEQVSYGYTF.